Listed below are T cell receptor beta chains from one sample, sequenced in a study of shared clonotypes between healthy human individuals. The protocol was immunoSEQ multiplex PCR, while the TCRdb copy is restricted to in-frame clones and leaves out a portion. This repertoire shows 2 million to 3 million clones, 80% to 95% found once; its top ten account for approximately 0.37%. The sequenced sample consisted of naive CD4+ T cells from PBMCs. The receptor set was obtained from a man between 18 and 29 years old in good health. Some clones in this sample may be carry-over from other donors' samples. Each CDR3 is given with its conserved first and last residue. A D gene is named only where the DNA matches it firmly. The size entry is marked missing in some rows and otherwise reads once, few, many or a size class.

TRBJ1-2 | - | TRBV27 | - | TGTGCCAGCAGTTCCCCATCTACAGGGCTAGATGGCTACACCTTC | CASSSPSTGLDGYTF
TRBJ1-1 | once | TRBV7-3 | - | TGTGCCAGCAGCTTAACCGGGACGGGGAACACTGAAGCTTTCTTT | CASSLTGTGNTEAFF
TRBJ2-1 | once | TRBV12-5 | TRBD1 | TGTGCTAGTGGTTTGGACTTCTTTGGGGACAGCTCCTACAATGAGCAGTTCTTC | CASGLDFFGDSSYNEQFF
TRBJ2-7 | - | TRBV2 | TRBD2 | TGTGCCAGCAGTGAGCCCCGAGTGCCTAGCGGGAGTGGCTACGAGCAGTACTTC | CASSEPRVPSGSGYEQYF
TRBJ1-5 | - | TRBV28 | - | TGTGCCAGCAGTTTGGGGCAGATCTATCAGCCCCAGCATTTT | CASSLGQIYQPQHF
TRBJ1-5 | - | TRBV7-2 | TRBD1 | TGTGCCAGCAGCTTAAAGGGGGCGGGCAATCAGCCCCAGCATTTT | CASSLKGAGNQPQHF
TRBJ2-3 | - | TRBV27 | TRBD2 | TGTGCCAGCAGTTTATTTCGCTCGTGGACTAGCGGGGTAAACACAGATACGCAGTATTTT | CASSLFRSWTSGVNTDTQYF
TRBJ1-5 | - | TRBV5-1 | TRBD1 | TGCGCCAGCAGCGTGGGGTACAGGGGGCTGGGTCAGCCCCAGCATTTT | CASSVGYRGLGQPQHF
TRBJ2-3 | - | TRBV9 | TRBD1 | TGTGCCAGCAGTCCGACAGGGACAGATACGCAGTATTTT | CASSPTGTDTQYF
TRBJ2-5 | - | TRBV7-8 | - | TGTGCCAGCAGCATAACAGGGTTTTGGGAGACCCAGTACTTC | CASSITGFWETQYF
TRBJ2-3 | - | TRBV7-9 | - | TGTGCCAGCAGCTCCCCCCGGGCTAGTGGCGATACGCAGTATTTT | CASSSPRASGDTQYF
TRBJ2-5 | - | TRBV2 | - | TGTGCCAGGGGACTCCAAGAGACCCAGTACTTC | CARGLQETQYF
TRBJ2-7 | - | TRBV28 | - | TGTGCCAGCAGTCACAGGGATTCTATCTACGAGCAGTACTTC | CASSHRDSIYEQYF
TRBJ2-5 | - | TRBV18 | - | TGTGCCAGCTCACCGAGAGCTAGCTCCGAGACCCAGTACTTC | CASSPRASSETQYF
TRBJ2-1 | - | TRBV28 | - | TGTGCCAGCACCCAGGGGTCAGGGTGGGAAGAGCAGTTCTTC | CASTQGSGWEEQFF
TRBJ2-1 | - | TRBV11-3 | - | TGTGCCAGCAGCCTCAACCCCGGAGGCAACAATGAGCAGTTCTTC | CASSLNPGGNNEQFF
TRBJ2-7 | - | TRBV18 | TRBD2 | TGTGCCAGCTCAAGGACTAGCGGGAGTCCGGGGGAGCAGTACTTC | CASSRTSGSPGEQYF
TRBJ2-2 | - | TRBV2 | TRBD2 | TGTGCCAGCATGGAGCGGGGGGGGACCGGGGAGCTGTTTTTT | CASMERGGTGELFF
TRBJ2-7 | - | TRBV28 | - | TGTGCCAGCAGTTTACGCGGACCGAGCCAGGACTTC | CASSLRGPSQDF
TRBJ2-7 | - | TRBV4-1 | - | TGCGCCAGCAGCCAACGGGACTCCCGGTACGAGCAGTACTTC | CASSQRDSRYEQYF
TRBJ1-5 | - | TRBV2 | TRBD1 | TGTGCCAGCAGTGGAAACAGGGGTAATCAGCCCCAGCATTTT | CASSGNRGNQPQHF
TRBJ2-7 | - | TRBV2 | - | TGTGCCAGCAGTAACCCTCCAATCTACTACGAGCAGTACTTC | CASSNPPIYYEQYF
TRBJ2-7 | - | TRBV4-1 | - | TGCGCCAGCAGGAGGACAGCGGGAACTGGAGAGCAGTACTTC | CASRRTAGTGEQYF
TRBJ2-7 | - | TRBV7-2 | TRBD1 | TGTGCCAGCAGCTTCCAGACAGGGGGCTACGAGCAGTACTTC | CASSFQTGGYEQYF
TRBJ1-4 | - | TRBV6-1 | - | TGTGCCAGCATTGGGCTAGGGGAGGAAAAACTGTTTTTT | CASIGLGEEKLFF
TRBJ1-2 | - | TRBV18 | TRBD1 | TGTGCCAGCTCACGGACAGGCCAGGATTGGTATGGCTACACCTTC | CASSRTGQDWYGYTF
TRBJ1-3 | - | TRBV6-5 | - | TGTGCCAGCAGTTACTCAGTAGGGTCTGGAAACACCATATATTTT | CASSYSVGSGNTIYF
TRBJ2-7 | - | TRBV6-5 | - | TGTGCCACCAAATCCAGCGTTCTCTCCTACGAGCAGTACTTC | CATKSSVLSYEQYF
TRBJ2-7 | - | TRBV7-6 | TRBD2 | TGTGCCAGCAGCTTTCGGTCTAGCGGATCCTACGAGCAGTACTTC | CASSFRSSGSYEQYF
TRBJ2-6 | - | TRBV4-1 | TRBD2 | TGCGCCAGCAGCCGGGAGGGTAGTGGGGCCAACGTCCTGACTTTC | CASSREGSGANVLTF
TRBJ2-1 | - | TRBV7-2 | - | TGTGCCAGCAGCTTAGTGGGGGAATCCTACAATGAGCAGTTCTTC | CASSLVGESYNEQFF
TRBJ2-2 | - | TRBV7-7 | TRBD1 | TGTGCCAGCAGCTCCCAGACAGGGGGCAGGACCGGGGAGCTGTTTTTT | CASSSQTGGRTGELFF
TRBJ2-1 | - | TRBV19 | TRBD2 | TGTGCCACCCAAGTCGAGGGAGGGCTTGAGCAGTTCTTC | CATQVEGGLEQFF
TRBJ1-2 | - | TRBV29-1 | - | TGCAGCGTTTCGTACAGAGGATATGGCTACACCTTC | CSVSYRGYGYTF
TRBJ2-2 | once | TRBV7-9 | - | TGTGCCAGCAGCTTATTTACGGACACCGGGGAGCTGTTTTTT | CASSLFTDTGELFF
TRBJ2-5 | - | TRBV9 | TRBD2 | TGTGCCAGCAGCACGGGACTAGCGGGATTTGAGACCCAGTACTTC | CASSTGLAGFETQYF
TRBJ2-2 | - | TRBV6-5 | - | TGTGCCAGCAGTTACTCGTACACCGGGGAGCTGTTTTTT | CASSYSYTGELFF
TRBJ1-4 | - | TRBV7-2 | - | TGTGCCAGCAGCAGCGGTCAGGGGAGTGAAAAACTGTTTTTT | CASSSGQGSEKLFF
TRBJ2-7 | - | TRBV11-3 | - | TGTGCCAGCAGCCGTGGTGGATACGAGCAGTACTTC | CASSRGGYEQYF
TRBJ2-5 | - | TRBV5-1 | TRBD1 | TGCGCCAGCAGCCAGGGACAGGGGGTGATAAGAGAGACCCAGTACTTC | CASSQGQGVIRETQYF